This TCR beta chain came from a study of CD8 T cells in ankylosing spondylitis. A quantitative 5'-RACE method, one with molecular barcodes, was used to make TCR beta libraries. TCRdb re-derived calls from the 5' RACE reads in MiXCR, one entry per CDR3 protein. The sample lists 200,000 to 250,000 distinct CDR3 sequences, roughly a third occurring once. General study points: Those disease-linked clones were CD8+; they were also relatively rare in peripheral blood. A TCR beta motif of about eight highly homologous variants seemed to mark ankylosing spondylitis blood.

As regards this clonotype: Its antigen remains unidentified.

The CDR3 runs 16 residues. The V gene lost 2 bases and the J gene lost 4 bases, with 16 bases spanning the gap. Material: blood, either unsorted or a sorted T cell fraction (not recorded which). The V and J genes are TRBV12-3 or TRBV12-4 and TRBJ2-3, with a tentative D call TRBD1 (5 bases). The receptor was derived from a male donor with ankylosing spondylitis or in good health (not recorded which). The chain's CDR3 is CASSLYGRAIPDTQYF. CDR3 sequence (DNA): TGTGCCAGCAGTTTATACGGCAGGGCGATCCCAGATACGCAGTATTTT.